The clone carrying this T cell receptor beta chain appeared many times. The data derive from a study of T cells in Graves' hyperthyroidism and ophthalmopathy. RNA transcripts provided the source from which TCR beta CDR3 regions were amplified. First-round RT-PCR targeting the TCR CDR3 was performed with the HTBI primer set. Using its own MiXCR run on the multiplex PCR reads, TCRdb lists one record per CDR3 protein. The table includes fewer than 200,000 distinct CDR3 sequences, approximately 17% detected once. Lactation, pregnancy, other autoimmune disease or uncontrolled infection excluded patients. The CDR3 contains 15 residues. With 5 bases clipped from V and 6 bases from J, the junction kept 7 bases outside the gene matches. Germline loops: CDR1 SEHNR, CDR2 FQNEAQ (reference sequence).

The sequence was collected from a woman in her forties or fifties with Graves' hyperthyroidism. Sequencing was carried out using blood. The chain couples TRBV7-9 to TRBJ2-1, with 10 nucleotides matching TRBD2. CDR3 sequence reads: CASSGSGGARNEQFF. Written as DNA, the CDR3 is TGTGCCAGCAGCGGGAGCGGGGGGGCCCGCAATGAGCAGTTCTTC.